This T cell receptor (beta chain) is drawn from a study of shared clonotypes between healthy human individuals. Germline CDR1 reads SGHAT; CDR2 reads FQNNGV. The length of the CDR3 is 14 residues. Deletions cut 5 bases from V and 10 bases from J, with 17 bases between. Clones were read by immunoSEQ multiplex PCR, and TCRdb kept only the in-frame ones, dropping some. The profile shows millions of clones, over 85% of them singletons. The V and J genes are TRBV11-2 and TRBJ1-4; maybe TRBD1 (5 bases). The sequence derives from a man in his late teens or twenties in good health. Some clones in this sample may be carry-over from other donors' samples. Sample: naive CD4+ T cells from PBMCs. Subset of the sample: CD45RA+ positively selected. The CDR3 DNA follows: TGTGCCAGCAGCGGTCTTGTTGCGGGGGGAAAACTGTTTTTT. This sequence encodes CASSGLVAGGKLFF. The variable domain in full, completed from reference TRBV11-2 and TRBJ1-4, reads EAGVAQSPRYKIIEKRQSVAFWCNPISGHATLYWYQQILGQGPKLLIQFQNNGVVDDSQLPKDRFSAERLKGVDSTLKIQPAKLEDSAVYLCASSGLVAGGKLFFGSGTQLSVL.